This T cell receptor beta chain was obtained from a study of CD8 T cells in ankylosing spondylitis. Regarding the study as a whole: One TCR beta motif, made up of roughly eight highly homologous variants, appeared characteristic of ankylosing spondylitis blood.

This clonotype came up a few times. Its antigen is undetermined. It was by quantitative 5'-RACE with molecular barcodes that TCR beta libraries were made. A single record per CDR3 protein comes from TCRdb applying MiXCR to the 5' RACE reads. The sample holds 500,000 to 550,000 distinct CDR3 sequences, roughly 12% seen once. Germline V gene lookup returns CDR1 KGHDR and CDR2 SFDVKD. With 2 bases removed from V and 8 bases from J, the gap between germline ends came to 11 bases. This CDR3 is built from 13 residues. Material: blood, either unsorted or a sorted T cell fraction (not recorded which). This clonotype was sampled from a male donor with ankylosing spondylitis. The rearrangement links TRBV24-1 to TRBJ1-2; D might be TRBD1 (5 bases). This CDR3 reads CATSDWGSRGYTF. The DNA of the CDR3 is TGTGCCACCAGTGATTGGGGGTCTCGAGGCTACACCTTC.